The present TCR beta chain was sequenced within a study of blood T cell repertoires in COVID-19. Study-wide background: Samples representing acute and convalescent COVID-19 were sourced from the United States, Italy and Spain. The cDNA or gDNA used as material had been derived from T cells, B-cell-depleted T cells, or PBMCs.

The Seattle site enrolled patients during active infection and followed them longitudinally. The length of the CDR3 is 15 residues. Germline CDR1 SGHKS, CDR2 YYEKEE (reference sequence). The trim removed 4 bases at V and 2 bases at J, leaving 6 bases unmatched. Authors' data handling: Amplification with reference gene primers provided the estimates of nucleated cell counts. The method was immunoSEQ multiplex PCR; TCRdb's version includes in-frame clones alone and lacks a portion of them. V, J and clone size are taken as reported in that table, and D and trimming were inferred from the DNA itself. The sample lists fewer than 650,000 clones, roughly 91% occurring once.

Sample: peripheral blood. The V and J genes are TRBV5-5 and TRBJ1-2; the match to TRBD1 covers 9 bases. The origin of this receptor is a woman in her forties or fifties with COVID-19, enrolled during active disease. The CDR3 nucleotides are TGTGCCAGCAGCCTGGAACAGGGGGCAAACTATGGCTACACCTTC. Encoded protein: CASSLEQGANYGYTF. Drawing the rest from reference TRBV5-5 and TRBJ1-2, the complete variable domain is DAGVTQSPTHLIKTRGQQVTLRCSPISGHKSVSWYQQVLGQGPQFIFQYYEKEERGRGNFPDRFSARQFPNYSSELNVNALLLGDSALYLCASSLEQGANYGYTFGSGTRLTVV.